This TCR beta chain was sequenced during a study of response to subunit inactivated influenza vaccine (dated by TCRdb to the late 2010s). Regarding the complete study: Deep quantitative profiling of the T cell receptor repertoire was used in the study to follow responses to a trivalent subunit inactivated influenza vaccine.

The CDR3 has 14 amino acids, counting the end cysteine and phenylalanine. Only the CDR3 DNA stays, 42 bases, in frame from base 1. Reading the germline V gene (reference sequence) gives CDR1 DFQATT and CDR2 SNEGSKA. The germline ends are 11 bases apart after V is trimmed by 2 bases and J by 2 bases. Library method: RT-PCR. Sequencing was carried out with an Illumina HiSeq 2500. The raw public reads went through TCRdb reprocessing: fastp at Q25, MiXCR clone calling, in-frame beta chains kept. Rows are unified per CDR3 protein, each entry keeping the most common DNA and genes. The sample records over 800,000 distinct CDR3 sequences, approximately 21% of which are singletons. The ten largest clones represent approximately 10% of the sample. General study outcomes and caveats: It was suggested by the authors that each seasonal influenza vaccination may recruit only a limited number of new T cells.

This clonotype turned up a few times. No cognate antigen has been identified for it. The input lacks base qualities; no much larger clone sits a single base away. The V gene is TRBV20-1 and the J gene is TRBJ2-3; the D segment is perhaps TRBD1 or TRBD2, each sharing 5 matched bases. The TCR was taken from a man between 50 and 59 years old who received an inactivated influenza vaccine. Donor details come from another sample of the same person, matched by shared clones. The specimen was PBMCs from blood, collected 5 days after vaccination. The CDR3 region: CSARRGSPTDTQYF. The nucleotide sequence reads TGCAGTGCTAGACGGGGCTCACCCACAGATACGCAGTATTTT.